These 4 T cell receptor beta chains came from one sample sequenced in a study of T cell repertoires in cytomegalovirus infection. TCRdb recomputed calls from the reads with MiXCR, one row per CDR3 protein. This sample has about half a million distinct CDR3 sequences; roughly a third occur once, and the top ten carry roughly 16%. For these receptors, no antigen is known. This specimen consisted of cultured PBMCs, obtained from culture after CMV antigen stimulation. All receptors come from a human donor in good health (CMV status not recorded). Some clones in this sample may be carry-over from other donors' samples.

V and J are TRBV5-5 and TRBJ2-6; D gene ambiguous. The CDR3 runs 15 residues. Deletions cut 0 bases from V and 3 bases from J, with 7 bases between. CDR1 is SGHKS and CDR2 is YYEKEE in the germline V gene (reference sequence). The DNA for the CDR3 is TGTGCCAGCAGCTTGGACTTAGTTGGGGCCAACGTCCTGACTTTC. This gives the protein CASSLDLVGANVLTF.

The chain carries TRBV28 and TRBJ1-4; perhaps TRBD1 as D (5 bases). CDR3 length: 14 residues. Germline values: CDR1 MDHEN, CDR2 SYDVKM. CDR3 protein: CAGAGPGPIQKLFF. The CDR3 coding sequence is TGTGCAGGGGCCGGACCGGGACCGATTCAAAAACTGTTTTTT.

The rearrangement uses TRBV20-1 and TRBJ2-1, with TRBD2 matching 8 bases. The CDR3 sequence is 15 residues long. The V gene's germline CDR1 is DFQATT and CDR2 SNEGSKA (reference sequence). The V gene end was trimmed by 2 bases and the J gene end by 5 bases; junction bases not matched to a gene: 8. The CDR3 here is CSARKGLEVDNEQFF. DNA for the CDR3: TGCAGTGCTAGAAAGGGACTAGAGGTCGACAATGAGCAGTTCTTC.

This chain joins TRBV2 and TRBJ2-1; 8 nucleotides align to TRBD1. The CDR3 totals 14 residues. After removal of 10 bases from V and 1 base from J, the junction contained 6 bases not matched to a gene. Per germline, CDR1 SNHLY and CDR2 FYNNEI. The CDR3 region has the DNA TGTGCCACCGCGGACAGGGTATCCTACAATGAGCAGTTCTTC. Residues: CATADRVSYNEQFF. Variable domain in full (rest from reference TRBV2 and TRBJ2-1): EPEVTQTPSHQVTQMGQEVILRCVPISNHLYFYWYRQILGQKVEFLVSFYNNEISEKSEIFDDQFSVERPDGSNFTLKIRSTKLEDSAMYFCATADRVSYNEQFFGPGTRLTVL.